The rows below give T cell receptor beta chains drawn from one sample of a study of vaccination effects on CD4 cells after COVID-19. Profiling relied on immunoSEQ multiplex PCR, and the TCRdb table lists in-frame clones only, not all of them. The sample carries 20,000 to 25,000 clones, approximately 77% recorded once. Their target antigens are unknown. Specimen: CD4+ T cells from PBMCs cultured with HCoV-NL63 spike peptides, collected before COVID-19 vaccination. The source is a human donor who received a COVID-19 vaccine. The CDR3 runs from the conserved cysteine through the conserved F or W. D genes are given only for firm matches. Clone size, where shown, is once, few, many, or a class for clones that have expanded.

v_call: TRBV9; clone_size: NA; d_call: TRBD1; cdr3_length: 18; j_call: TRBJ2-2; cdr3_aa: CASSVALDGTGEAGELFF; cdr3_nt: TGTGCCAGCAGCGTAGCTTTGGACGGGACAGGGGAGGCCGGGGAGCTGTTTTTT
v_call: TRBV27; clone_size: once; d_call: NA; cdr3_length: 14; j_call: TRBJ2-7; cdr3_aa: CASSLGAGAYEQYF; cdr3_nt: TGTGCCAGCAGTTTGGGGGCAGGGGCGTACGAGCAGTACTTC
v_call: TRBV10-3; clone_size: once; d_call: TRBD1; cdr3_length: 18; j_call: TRBJ1-5; cdr3_aa: CAISGGPGQGRSNQPQHF; cdr3_nt: TGTGCCATCAGCGGGGGGCCCGGACAGGGCAGGAGCAATCAGCCCCAGCATTTT
v_call: TRBV28; clone_size: NA; d_call: NA; cdr3_length: 12; j_call: TRBJ2-7; cdr3_aa: CASSLVTGSSDF; cdr3_nt: TGTGCCAGCAGTTTGGTGACGGGGAGCTCTGACTTC
v_call: TRBV19; clone_size: few; d_call: NA; cdr3_length: 16; j_call: TRBJ1-5; cdr3_aa: CASSPRGELMDQPQHF; cdr3_nt: TGTGCCAGTAGTCCCCGTGGTGAGCTGATGGATCAGCCCCAGCATTTT
v_call: TRBV9; clone_size: NA; d_call: NA; cdr3_length: 15; j_call: TRBJ2-1; cdr3_aa: CASSPRDATYNEQFF; cdr3_nt: TGTGCCAGCAGCCCCCGGGACGCCACCTACAATGAGCAGTTCTTC
v_call: TRBV7-2; clone_size: NA; d_call: TRBD1; cdr3_length: 19; j_call: TRBJ2-1; cdr3_aa: CASSSPRTGGSVSYNEQFF; cdr3_nt: TGTGCCAGCAGCTCCCCCCGTACAGGGGGGAGTGTCTCCTACAATGAGCAGTTCTTC
v_call: TRBV15; clone_size: once; d_call: NA; cdr3_length: 17; j_call: TRBJ2-1; cdr3_aa: CATSRDTFSGSIGEQFF; cdr3_nt: TGTGCCACCAGCAGAGATACATTTTCCGGGAGCATTGGTGAGCAGTTCTTC
v_call: TRBV18; clone_size: NA; d_call: NA; cdr3_length: 16; j_call: TRBJ2-3; cdr3_aa: CASSPPGFAVTDTQYF; cdr3_nt: TGTGCCAGCTCACCCCCTGGGTTTGCCGTCACAGATACGCAGTATTTT
v_call: TRBV28; clone_size: NA; d_call: TRBD1; cdr3_length: 16; j_call: TRBJ1-2; cdr3_aa: CASSFAWGQGNYGYTF; cdr3_nt: TGTGCCAGCAGTTTCGCCTGGGGACAGGGGAACTATGGCTACACCTTC
v_call: TRBV5-4; clone_size: NA; d_call: TRBD2; cdr3_length: 17; j_call: TRBJ2-3; cdr3_aa: CASSLLYGTSDTDTQYF; cdr3_nt: TGTGCCAGCAGCTTGTTATACGGGACTAGCGACACAGATACGCAGTATTTT
v_call: TRBV25-1; clone_size: NA; d_call: NA; cdr3_length: 12; j_call: TRBJ1-5; cdr3_aa: CASSEVDQPQHF; cdr3_nt: TGTGCCAGCAGTGAAGTGGATCAGCCCCAGCATTTT
v_call: TRBV5-4; clone_size: once; d_call: NA; cdr3_length: 15; j_call: TRBJ2-2; cdr3_aa: CASRAAGPKTGELFF; cdr3_nt: TGTGCCAGCAGAGCCGCGGGTCCCAAGACCGGGGAGCTGTTTTTT
v_call: TRBV27; clone_size: NA; d_call: NA; cdr3_length: 13; j_call: TRBJ1-1; cdr3_aa: CASSFTGYTEAFF; cdr3_nt: TGTGCCAGCAGTTTCACAGGGTACACTGAAGCTTTCTTT
v_call: TRBV18; clone_size: NA; d_call: TRBD1; cdr3_length: 16; j_call: TRBJ1-2; cdr3_aa: CASSPLAGQGLNSYTF; cdr3_nt: TGTGCCAGCTCACCACTCGCCGGACAGGGCCTTAATAGCTACACCTTC
v_call: TRBV5-1; clone_size: NA; d_call: TRBD2; cdr3_length: 16; j_call: TRBJ2-5; cdr3_aa: CASSELAGGREETQYF; cdr3_nt: TGCGCCAGCAGCGAACTAGCGGGAGGCCGGGAGGAGACCCAGTACTTC
v_call: TRBV4-2; clone_size: NA; d_call: NA; cdr3_length: 16; j_call: TRBJ1-6; cdr3_aa: CASSQEVTPYNSPLHF; cdr3_nt: TGTGCCAGCAGCCAAGAGGTCACCCCATATAATTCACCCCTCCACTTT
v_call: TRBV3-1/TRBV3-2; clone_size: NA; d_call: NA; cdr3_length: 14; j_call: TRBJ2-3; cdr3_aa: CASRSGGPTDTQYF; cdr3_nt: TGTGCCAGCAGGTCGGGGGGCCCCACAGATACGCAGTATTTT
v_call: TRBV30; clone_size: NA; d_call: TRBD1; cdr3_length: 17; j_call: TRBJ2-7; cdr3_aa: CAWSPPGQGPTTSRGYF; cdr3_nt: TGTGCCTGGAGTCCTCCGGGACAGGGGCCCACCACATCGAGAGGGTACTTC
v_call: TRBV27; clone_size: few; d_call: NA; cdr3_length: 14; j_call: TRBJ1-1; cdr3_aa: CASSPYLGNTEAFF; cdr3_nt: TGTGCCAGCAGTCCCTATCTGGGGAACACTGAAGCTTTCTTT
v_call: TRBV4-3; clone_size: NA; d_call: NA; cdr3_length: 14; j_call: TRBJ2-2; cdr3_aa: CASSQDGFTGELFF; cdr3_nt: TGCGCCAGCAGCCAAGATGGGTTTACCGGGGAGCTGTTTTTT
v_call: TRBV19; clone_size: NA; d_call: NA; cdr3_length: 14; j_call: TRBJ1-4; cdr3_aa: CASSMRQDNEKLFF; cdr3_nt: TGTGCCAGTAGTATGCGGCAGGATAATGAAAAACTGTTTTTT